This T cell receptor (beta chain) comes out of a study of cytomegalovirus exposure and HLA in healthy donors. At the level of the study: The same platform as the 666 first-cohort repertoires was used for the roughly 130 validation repertoires, a later analysis reported.

Profiling relied on immunoSEQ multiplex PCR, and the TCRdb table lists in-frame clones only, not all of them. Found here are about 110,000 clones, 70% to 90% of them singletons; the top ten hold more than 1.4%. Germline CDR1 and CDR2: MDHEN and SYDVKM. CDR3 length equals 15 residues. V dropped 1 base and J dropped 4 bases, with 13 bases sitting between them. The sequence was obtained from a woman aged 25 to 39 in good health and CMV-seropositive. Sequences were obtained from PBMCs. This rearrangement joins TRBV28 to TRBJ1-1; no reliable D call. The CDR3, as DNA: TGTGCCAGCAGTTTATTACGGATAAGAGGCACTGAAGCTTTCTTT. It translates to CASSLLRIRGTEAFF. Looking up the rest from reference TRBV28 and TRBJ1-1 gives the full variable domain: DVKVTQSSRYLVKRTGEKVFLECVQDMDHENMFWYRQDPGLGLRLIYFSYDVKMKEKGDIPEGYSVSREKKERFSLILESASTNQTSMYLCASSLLRIRGTEAFFGQGTRLTVV.